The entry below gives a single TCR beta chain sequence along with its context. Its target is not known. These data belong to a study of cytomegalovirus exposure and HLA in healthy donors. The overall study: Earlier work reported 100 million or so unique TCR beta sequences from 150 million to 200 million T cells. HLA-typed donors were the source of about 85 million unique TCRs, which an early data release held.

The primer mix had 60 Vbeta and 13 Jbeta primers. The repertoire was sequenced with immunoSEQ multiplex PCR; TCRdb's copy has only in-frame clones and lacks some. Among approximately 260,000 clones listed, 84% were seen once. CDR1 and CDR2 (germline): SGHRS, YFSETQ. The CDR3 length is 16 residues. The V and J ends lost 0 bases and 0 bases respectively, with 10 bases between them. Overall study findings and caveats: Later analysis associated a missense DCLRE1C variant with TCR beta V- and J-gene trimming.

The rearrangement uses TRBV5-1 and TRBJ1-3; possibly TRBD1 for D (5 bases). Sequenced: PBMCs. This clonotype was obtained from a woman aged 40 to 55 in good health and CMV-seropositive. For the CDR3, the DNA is TGCGCCAGCAGCTTGGATATGGGGGGCTCTGGAAACACCATATATTTT. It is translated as CASSLDMGGSGNTIYF.